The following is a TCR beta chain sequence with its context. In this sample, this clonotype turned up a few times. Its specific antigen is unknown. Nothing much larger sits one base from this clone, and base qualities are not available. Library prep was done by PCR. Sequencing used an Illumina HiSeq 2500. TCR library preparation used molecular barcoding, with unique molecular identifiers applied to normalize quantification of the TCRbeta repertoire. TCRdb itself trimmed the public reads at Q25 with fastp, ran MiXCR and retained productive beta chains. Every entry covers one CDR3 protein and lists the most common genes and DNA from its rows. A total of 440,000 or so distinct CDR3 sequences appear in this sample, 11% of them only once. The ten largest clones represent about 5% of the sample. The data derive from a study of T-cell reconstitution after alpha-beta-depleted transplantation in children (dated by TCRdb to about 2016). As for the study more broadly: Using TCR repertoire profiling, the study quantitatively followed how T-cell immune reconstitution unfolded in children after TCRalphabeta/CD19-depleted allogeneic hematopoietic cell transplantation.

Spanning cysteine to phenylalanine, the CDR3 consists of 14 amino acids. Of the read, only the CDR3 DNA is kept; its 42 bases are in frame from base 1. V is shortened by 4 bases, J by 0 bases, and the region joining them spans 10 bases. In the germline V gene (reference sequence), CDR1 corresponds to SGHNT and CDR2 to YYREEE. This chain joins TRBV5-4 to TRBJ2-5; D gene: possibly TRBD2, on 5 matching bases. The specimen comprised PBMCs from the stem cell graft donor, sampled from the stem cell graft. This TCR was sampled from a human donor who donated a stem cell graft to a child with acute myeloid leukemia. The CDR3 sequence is CASSILEYQETQYF. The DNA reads TGTGCCAGCAGCATACTAGAGTACCAAGAGACCCAGTACTTC.